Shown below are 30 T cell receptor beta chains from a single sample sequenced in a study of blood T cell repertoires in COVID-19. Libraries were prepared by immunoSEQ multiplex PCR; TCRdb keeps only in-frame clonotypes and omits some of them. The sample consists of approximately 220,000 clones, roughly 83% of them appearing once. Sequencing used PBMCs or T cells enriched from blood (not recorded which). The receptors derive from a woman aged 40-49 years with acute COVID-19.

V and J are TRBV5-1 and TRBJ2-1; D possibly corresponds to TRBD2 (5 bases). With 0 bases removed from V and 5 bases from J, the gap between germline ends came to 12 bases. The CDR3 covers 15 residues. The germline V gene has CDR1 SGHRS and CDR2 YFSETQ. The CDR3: CASSLVGVANNEQFF. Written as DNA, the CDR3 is TGCGCCAGCAGCTTGGTCGGGGTGGCTAACAATGAGCAGTTCTTC.

CDR3 bases: TGTGCCAGCAGCTTAGGACTAGCGGGAAGGGATACGCAGTATTTT. Amino acid sequence: CASSLGLAGRDTQYF. The chain joins TRBV7-9 to TRBJ2-3; 11 nucleotides line up with TRBD2. V lost 1 base and J lost 6; bases outside the gene matches: 3. There are 15 residues in the CDR3. The germline V gene encodes CDR1 SEHNR and CDR2 FQNEAQ (reference sequence).

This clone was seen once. The CDR3 loop is CASSLDIRAEAFF. In nucleotides, the CDR3 is TGTGCCAGCAGTTTAGACATCAGAGCGGAAGCTTTCTTT. V is TRBV12-3 or TRBV12-4 and J is TRBJ1-1; D remains unclear. CDR3 length equals 13 residues. V dropped 1 base and J dropped 8 bases, with 11 bases sitting between them.

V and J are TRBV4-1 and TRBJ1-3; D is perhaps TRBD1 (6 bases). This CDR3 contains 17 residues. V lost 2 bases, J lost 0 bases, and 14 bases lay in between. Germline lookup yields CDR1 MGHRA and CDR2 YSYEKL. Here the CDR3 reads CASSQLLQGLSGNTIYF. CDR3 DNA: TGCGCCAGCAGCCAATTGCTACAGGGTCTCTCTGGAAACACCATATATTTT.

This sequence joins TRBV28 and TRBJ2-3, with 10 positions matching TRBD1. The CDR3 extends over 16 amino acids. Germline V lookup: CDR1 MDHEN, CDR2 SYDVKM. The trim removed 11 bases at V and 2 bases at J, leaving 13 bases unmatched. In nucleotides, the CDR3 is TGTGCCTCCGGATTGGGGGGGACAGGGGTCACAGATACGCAGTATTTT. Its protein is CASGLGGTGVTDTQYF.

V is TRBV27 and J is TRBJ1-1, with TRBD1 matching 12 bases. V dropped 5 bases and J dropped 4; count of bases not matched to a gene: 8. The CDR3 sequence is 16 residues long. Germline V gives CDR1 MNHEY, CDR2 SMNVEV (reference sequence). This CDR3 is CASSKTGTGGFTEAFF. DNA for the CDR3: TGTGCCAGCAGTAAAACCGGGACAGGGGGCTTCACTGAAGCTTTCTTT.

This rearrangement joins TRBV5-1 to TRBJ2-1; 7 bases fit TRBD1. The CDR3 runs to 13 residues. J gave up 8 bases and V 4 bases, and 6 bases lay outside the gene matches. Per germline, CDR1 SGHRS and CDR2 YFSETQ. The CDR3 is CASSVTGFDEQFF. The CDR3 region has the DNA TGCGCCAGCAGCGTGACAGGGTTTGATGAGCAGTTCTTC.

The CDR3 sequence: CASSSLTGGKNIQYF. The CDR3 coding sequence is TGTGCCAGCAGCAGCCTCACCGGGGGCAAAAACATTCAGTACTTC. The V call is TRBV5-4, the J call TRBJ2-4, with D perhaps TRBD2 (6 bases). V was pared by 4 bases and J by 3 bases, with 14 bases between. This CDR3 region has 15 residues. CDR1 and CDR2 (germline): SGHNT, YYREEE (reference sequence).

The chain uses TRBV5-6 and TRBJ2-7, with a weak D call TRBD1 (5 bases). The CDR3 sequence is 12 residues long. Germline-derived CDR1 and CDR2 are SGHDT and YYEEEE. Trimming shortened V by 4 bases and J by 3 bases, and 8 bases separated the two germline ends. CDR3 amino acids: CASSTDSYEQYF. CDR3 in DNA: TGTGCCAGCAGCACCGACAGCTACGAGCAGTACTTC. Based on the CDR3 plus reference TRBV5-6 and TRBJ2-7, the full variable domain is DAGVTQSPTHLIKTRGQQVTLRCSPKSGHDTVSWYQQALGQGPQFIFQYYEEEERQRGNFPDRFSGHQFPNYSSELNVNALLLGDSALYLCASSTDSYEQYFGPGTRLTVT.

This CDR3 reads CASIGGYEQYF. In DNA form, the CDR3 reads TGTGCCAGCATAGGAGGCTACGAGCAGTACTTC. The chain is built from TRBV6-5 and TRBJ2-7, with TRBD2 as a possible D gene (5 bases). CDR3 length: 11 amino acids. V was trimmed by 7 bases and J by 3 bases, leaving 7 bases between them. The germline V gene has CDR1 MNHEY and CDR2 SVGAGI.

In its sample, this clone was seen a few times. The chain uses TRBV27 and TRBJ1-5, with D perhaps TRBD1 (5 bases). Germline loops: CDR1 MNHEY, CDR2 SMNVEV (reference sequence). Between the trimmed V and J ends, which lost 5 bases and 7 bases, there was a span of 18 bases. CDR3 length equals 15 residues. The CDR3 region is CASSPFRDESQPQHF. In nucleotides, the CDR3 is TGTGCCAGCAGTCCCTTCAGGGATGAAAGCCAGCCCCAGCATTTT.

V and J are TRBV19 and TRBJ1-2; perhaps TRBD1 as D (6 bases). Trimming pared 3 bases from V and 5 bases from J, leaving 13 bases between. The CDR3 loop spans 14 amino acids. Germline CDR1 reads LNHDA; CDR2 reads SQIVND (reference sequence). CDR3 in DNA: TGTGCCAGTAGTATTACACAGGGTGGATATGGCTACACCTTC. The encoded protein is CASSITQGGYGYTF. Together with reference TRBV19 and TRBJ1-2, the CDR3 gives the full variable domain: DGGITQSPKYLFRKEGQNVTLSCEQNLNHDAMYWYRQDPGQGLRLIYYSQIVNDFQKGDIAEGYSVSREKKESFPLTVTSAQKNPTAFYLCASSITQGGYGYTFGSGTRLTVV.

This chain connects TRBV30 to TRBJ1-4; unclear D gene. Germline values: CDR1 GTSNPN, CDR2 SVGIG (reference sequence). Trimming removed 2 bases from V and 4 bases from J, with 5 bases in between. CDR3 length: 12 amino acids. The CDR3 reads CAWSPLNEKLFF. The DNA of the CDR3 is TGTGCCTGGAGTCCCCTTAATGAAAAACTGTTTTTT.

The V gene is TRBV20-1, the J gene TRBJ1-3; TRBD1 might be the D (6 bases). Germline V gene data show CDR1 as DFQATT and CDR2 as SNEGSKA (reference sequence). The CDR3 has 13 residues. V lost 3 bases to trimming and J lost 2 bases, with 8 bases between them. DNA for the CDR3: TGCAGTGCTAGTGGGGGGCCTGGAAACACCATATATTTT. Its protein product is CSASGGPGNTIYF.

The CDR3 DNA sequence: TGCGCCAGCAGCCAGGCTACAGGGGTAGGCTACGAGCAGTACTTC. Translating it yields CASSQATGVGYEQYF. The chain uses TRBV4-1 and TRBJ2-7; 7 nucleotides agree with TRBD1. Germline CDR1 reads MGHRA; CDR2 reads YSYEKL. V lost 3 bases, J lost 3 bases, and 8 bases stayed unmatched. The length of the CDR3 is 15 residues.

Here the CDR3 reads CASSPSRQGAYGYTF. CDR3 coding DNA: TGTGCCAGCAGTCCATCTAGACAGGGGGCGTATGGCTACACCTTC. The rearrangement joins TRBV27 to TRBJ1-2; 10 nucleotides line up with TRBD1. V lost 5 bases to trimming and J lost 5 bases; unmatched junction nucleotides: 8. The V gene's germline CDR1 is MNHEY and CDR2 SMNVEV (reference sequence). This CDR3 has 15 residues.

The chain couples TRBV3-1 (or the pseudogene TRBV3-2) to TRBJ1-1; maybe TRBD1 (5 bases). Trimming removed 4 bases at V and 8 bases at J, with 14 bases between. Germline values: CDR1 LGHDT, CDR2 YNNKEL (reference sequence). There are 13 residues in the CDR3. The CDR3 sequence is CASSPLMTAEAFF. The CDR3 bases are TGTGCCAGCAGCCCACTAATGACAGCGGAAGCTTTCTTT.

The CDR3 loop is CASSYWTGENTEAFF. The CDR3 bases are TGTGCCAGCAGTTATTGGACAGGGGAAAACACTGAAGCTTTCTTT. The chain is built from TRBV6-5 and TRBJ1-1, with 9 bases matching TRBD1. Trimming removed 3 bases from V and 2 bases from J; junction bases left unmatched: 4. Germline V lookup: CDR1 MNHEY, CDR2 SVGAGI. CDR3 size: 15 residues.

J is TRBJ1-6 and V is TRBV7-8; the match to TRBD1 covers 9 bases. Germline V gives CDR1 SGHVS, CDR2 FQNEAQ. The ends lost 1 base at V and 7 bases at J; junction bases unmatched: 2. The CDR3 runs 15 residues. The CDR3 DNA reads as TGTGCCAGCAGCTTAGTGGGACAGGGCAATTCACCCCTCCACTTT. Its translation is CASSLVGQGNSPLHF.

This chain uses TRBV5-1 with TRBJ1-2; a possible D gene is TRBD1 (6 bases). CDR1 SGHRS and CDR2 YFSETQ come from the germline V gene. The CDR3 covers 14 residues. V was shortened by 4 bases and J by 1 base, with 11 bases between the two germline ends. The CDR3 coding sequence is TGCGCCAGCAGCGACTGGGACAATAACTATGGCTACACCTTC. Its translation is CASSDWDNNYGYTF. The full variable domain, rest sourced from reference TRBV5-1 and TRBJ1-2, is KAGVTQTPRYLIKTRGQQVTLSCSPISGHRSVSWYQQTPGQGLQFLFEYFSETQRNKGNFPGRFSGRQFSNSRSEMNVSTLELGDSALYLCASSDWDNNYGYTFGSGTRLTVV.

In DNA, the CDR3 is TGCGCCAGCAGCTTCCAAGGGGGATACTCCTACGAGCAGTACTTC. Residues: CASSFQGGYSYEQYF. V is TRBV5-1 and J is TRBJ2-7, with D maybe TRBD1 (6 bases). The germline CDR1 and CDR2 sequences are SGHRS and YFSETQ. Between the trimmed V and J ends, which lost 2 bases and 0 bases, there was a span of 12 bases. This CDR3 region has 15 residues.

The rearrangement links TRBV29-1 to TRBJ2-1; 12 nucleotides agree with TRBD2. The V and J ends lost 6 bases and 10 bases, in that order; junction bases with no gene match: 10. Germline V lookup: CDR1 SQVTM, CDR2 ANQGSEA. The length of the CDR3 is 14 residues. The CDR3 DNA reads TGCAGCGTGTCCCCTAGCGGGAGGGGGGGGGAGCAGTTCTTC. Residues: CSVSPSGRGGEQFF.

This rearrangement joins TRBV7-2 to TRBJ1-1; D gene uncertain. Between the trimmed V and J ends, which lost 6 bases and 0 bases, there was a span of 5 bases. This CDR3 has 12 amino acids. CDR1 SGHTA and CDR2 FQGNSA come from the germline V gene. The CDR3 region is CASRSMNTEAFF. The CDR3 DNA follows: TGTGCCAGCAGATCCATGAACACTGAAGCTTTCTTT.

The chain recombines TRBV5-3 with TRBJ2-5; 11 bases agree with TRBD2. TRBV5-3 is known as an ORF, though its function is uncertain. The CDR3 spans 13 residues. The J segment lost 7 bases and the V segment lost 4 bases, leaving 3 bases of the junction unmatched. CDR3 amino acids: CARSRLAGRTQYF. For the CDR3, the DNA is TGTGCCAGAAGCCGACTAGCGGGACGGACCCAGTACTTC.

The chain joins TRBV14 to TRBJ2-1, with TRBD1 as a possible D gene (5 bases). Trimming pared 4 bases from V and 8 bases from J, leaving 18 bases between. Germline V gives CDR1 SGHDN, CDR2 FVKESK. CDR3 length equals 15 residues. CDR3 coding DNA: TGTGCCAGCAGCCGAAGTAAGGGGCTTGTTGATGAGCAGTTCTTC. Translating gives CASSRSKGLVDEQFF. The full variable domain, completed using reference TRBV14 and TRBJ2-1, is EAGVTQFPSHSVIEKGQTVTLRCDPISGHDNLYWYRRVMGKEIKFLLHFVKESKQDESGMPNNRFLAERTGGTYSTLKVQPAELEDSGVYFCASSRSKGLVDEQFFGPGTRLTVL.

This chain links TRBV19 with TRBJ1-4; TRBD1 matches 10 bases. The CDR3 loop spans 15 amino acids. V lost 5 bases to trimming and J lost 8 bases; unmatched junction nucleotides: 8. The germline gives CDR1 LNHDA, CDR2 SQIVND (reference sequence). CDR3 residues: CASSARRDRGEKLFF. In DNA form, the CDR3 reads TGTGCCAGTAGTGCTCGCCGGGACAGGGGAGAAAAACTGTTTTTT.

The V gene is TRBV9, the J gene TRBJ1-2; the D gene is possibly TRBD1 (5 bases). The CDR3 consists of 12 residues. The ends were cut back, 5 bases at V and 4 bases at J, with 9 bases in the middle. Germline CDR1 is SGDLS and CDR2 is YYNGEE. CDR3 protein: CASRRGSYGYTF. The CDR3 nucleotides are TGTGCCAGCAGGCGGGGGTCCTATGGCTACACCTTC.

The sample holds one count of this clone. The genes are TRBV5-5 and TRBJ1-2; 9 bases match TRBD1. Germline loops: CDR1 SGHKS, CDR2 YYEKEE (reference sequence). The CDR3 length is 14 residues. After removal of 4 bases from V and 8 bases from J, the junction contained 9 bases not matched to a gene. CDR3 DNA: TGTGCCAGCAGCGCCGGAGGGACAGGGTACGGCTACACCTTC. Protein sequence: CASSAGGTGYGYTF.

The CDR3 nucleotides read TGTGCCAGCAGCCTTGGGCAATGGAGGGTCTACGAGCAGTACTTC. Translating gives CASSLGQWRVYEQYF. The gene calls are TRBV7-9 and TRBJ2-7, with D possibly TRBD2 on 6 matching bases. The CDR3 has 15 amino acids. CDR1 and CDR2 from the germline V gene are SEHNR and FQNEAQ (reference sequence). Between the trimmed V and J ends, which lost 5 bases and 3 bases, there was a span of 17 bases.

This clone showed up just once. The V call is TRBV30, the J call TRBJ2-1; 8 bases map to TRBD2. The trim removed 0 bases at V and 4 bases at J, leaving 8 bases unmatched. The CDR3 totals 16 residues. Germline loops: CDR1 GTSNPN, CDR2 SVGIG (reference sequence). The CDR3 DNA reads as TGTGCCTGGAGTGTTCCCTCGCGGGGGGTATACAATGAGCAGTTCTTC. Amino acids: CAWSVPSRGVYNEQFF.